This section outlines one T cell receptor beta chain sequence together with its context. Described time point: sample taken at primary tumor resection. Unsorted tumor, nontumor lung tissue or cryopreserved PBMC supplied the whole RNA. Each molecule of TCR cDNA was tagged with one unique molecular identifier. Each CDR3 protein is one row after TCRdb ran MiXCR on the 5' RACE reads. Of roughly 75,000 distinct CDR3 sequences listed, about an eighth are singletons. Germline V gene lookup returns CDR1 ENHRY and CDR2 SYGVKD. Trimming took 2 bases from V and 5 from J, leaving 21 bases between them. CDR3 length: 17 residues. These data belong to a study of spatial heterogeneity in lung cancer. As for the study in general: Detection consistently yielded more beta chains than alpha chains.

The rearrangement joins TRBV10-3 to TRBJ2-5, with D possibly TRBD1 on 6 matching bases. The clonotype comes from a male donor with early-stage non-small cell lung cancer. The sequencing used PBMCs, collected at surgery. CDR3 nucleotide sequence: TGTGCCATCAGTGAGAAACTCACAGGGCCCGCGGGCGAGACCCAGTACTTC. Amino acid sequence: CAISEKLTGPAGETQYF.